The rows below give T cell receptor beta chains drawn from one sample of a study of memory CD4+ T cells and cytomegalovirus serostatus. Profiled with immunoSEQ multiplex PCR; TCRdb holds only in-frame clones, not every one. The sample yields tens of thousands of clones, less than 80% seen once. The specimen was memory CD4+ T cells from blood. The receptors derive from an adult in good health and CMV-seronegative. Each CDR3 is given with its conserved first and last residue. A D gene is named only where the DNA matches it firmly. Only part of the rows carry a size: once, few, many, or a class if the clone is expanded.

V gene	clone size	D gene	J gene	CDR3 protein	CDR3 DNA
TRBV7-2	-	-	TRBJ1-2	CASSLGGAGPLLGYTF	TGTGCCAGCAGCTTAGGGGGTGCAGGGCCCCTCCTGGGCTACACCTTC
TRBV28	medium-sized	TRBD2	TRBJ2-7	CASSSHGLAGSNEQYF	TGTGCCAGCAGTTCACACGGACTAGCGGGATCTAACGAGCAGTACTTC
TRBV19	-	-	TRBJ2-1	CASSLRLDEQFF	TGTGCCAGTAGTCTAAGGCTCGATGAGCAGTTCTTC
TRBV19	-	-	TRBJ1-4	CASTDLTTGLNEKLFF	TGTGCCAGTACCGACCTAACGACAGGTTTGAATGAAAAACTGTTTTTT
TRBV10-2	-	-	TRBJ1-6	CASRVQYNSPLHF	TGCGCCAGCAGGGTACAGTATAATTCACCCCTCCACTTT
TRBV28	-	TRBD2	TRBJ2-7	CASNPGLMDYEQYF	TGTGCCAGCAATCCGGGACTAATGGACTACGAGCAGTACTTC
TRBV2	few	-	TRBJ1-5	CASSEYGNQPQHF	TGTGCCAGCAGTGAATACGGAAATCAGCCCCAGCATTTT
TRBV10-3	-	-	TRBJ2-1	CAIKAGGGGEQFF	TGTGCCATCAAGGCAGGTGGGGGAGGTGAGCAGTTCTTC
TRBV29-1	-	-	TRBJ2-7	CSGGTSYEQYF	TGCAGCGGAGGGACCTCCTACGAGCAGTACTTC
TRBV2	-	-	TRBJ2-7	CASSEVREQYF	TGTGCCAGCAGTGAGGTCCGCGAGCAGTACTTC
TRBV28	-	TRBD1	TRBJ2-7	CASSIRDRIKYEQYF	TGTGCCAGCAGTATAAGGGACAGAATCAAATACGAGCAGTACTTC
TRBV21-1	few	-	TRBJ2-1	CASSKATGDNEQFF	TGTGCCAGCAGCAAAGCCACAGGAGACAATGAGCAGTTCTTC
TRBV9	few	TRBD1	TRBJ1-2	CASSVEVGTGGGYTF	TGTGCCAGCAGCGTAGAAGTTGGGACAGGGGGTGGCTACACCTTC
TRBV2	-	-	TRBJ1-5	CASSEALGSRGDQPQHF	TGTGCCAGCAGTGAAGCTCTAGGGTCTCGGGGAGATCAGCCCCAGCATTTT
TRBV6-5	-	-	TRBJ1-1	CASSYKDGTEAFF	TGTGCCAGCAGTTACAAGGACGGCACTGAAGCTTTCTTT
TRBV7-2	-	-	TRBJ1-1	CASSLTLAEAFF	TGTGCCAGCAGCTTAACTCTCGCTGAAGCTTTCTTT
TRBV9	-	TRBD2	TRBJ2-1	CASSPRPGGNNEQFF	TGTGCCAGCAGCCCACGTCCGGGGGGTAACAATGAGCAGTTCTTC
TRBV19	-	-	TRBJ1-4	CASSTGVTNEKLFF	TGTGCCAGTAGTACGGGGGTAACTAATGAAAAACTGTTTTTT
TRBV27	once	TRBD2	TRBJ2-5	CASSGLAEGTQYF	TGTGCCAGCAGTGGGCTAGCGGAGGGGACCCAGTACTTC
TRBV4-2	-	-	TRBJ2-5	CASSQALEETQYF	TGTGCCAGCAGCCAAGCACTAGAGGAGACCCAGTACTTC
TRBV6-1	-	-	TRBJ2-7	CASLMAGGNEQYF	TGTGCCAGTCTTATGGCAGGCGGGAACGAGCAGTACTTC
TRBV30	-	-	TRBJ1-2	CAWSLQGSGSGYTF	TGTGCCTGGAGTTTGCAGGGCAGTGGTAGTGGCTACACCTTC
TRBV5-1	once	-	TRBJ2-1	CASSLGGQRYNEQFF	TGCGCCAGCAGCTTGGGTGGACAGAGATACAATGAGCAGTTCTTC
TRBV7-2	-	-	TRBJ1-5	CASSLATELPQHF	TGTGCCAGCAGCCTAGCTACGGAGCTGCCCCAGCATTTT
TRBV11-2	-	TRBD1	TRBJ1-2	CASSPAQGFGYTF	TGTGCCAGCAGCCCGGCACAGGGGTTCGGCTACACCTTC
TRBV7-2	few	TRBD1	TRBJ1-4	CASSPNTGDAKKLFF	TGTGCCAGCAGCCCTAATACAGGGGACGCGAAAAAACTGTTTTTT
TRBV18	-	-	TRBJ1-1	CASSPYRVLNVGAFF	TGTGCCAGCTCACCATATAGGGTCTTGAACGTGGGAGCTTTCTTT
TRBV11-2	-	-	TRBJ1-3	CASSREWGAGNTIYF	TGTGCCAGCAGCCGAGAATGGGGGGCTGGAAACACCATATATTTT
TRBV5-1	-	-	TRBJ2-3	CASSPGQFPDTQYF	TGCGCCAGCAGCCCCGGACAGTTTCCAGATACGCAGTATTTT
TRBV7-9	-	TRBD1	TRBJ1-4	CASSLQGAVEKLFF	TGTGCCAGCAGCTTACAGGGGGCGGTTGAAAAACTGTTTTTT
TRBV5-1	-	-	TRBJ2-1	CASSLAGEHEQFF	TGCGCCAGCAGCTTGGCCGGCGAACATGAGCAGTTCTTC
TRBV4-3	few	-	TRBJ1-4	CASSPRGDPSFNEKLFF	TGCGCCAGCAGCCCACGTGGGGACCCTAGTTTTAATGAAAAACTGTTTTTT
TRBV27	-	-	TRBJ1-2	CASSFSVGELGGYTF	TGTGCCAGCAGTTTTTCAGTAGGGGAATTAGGGGGCTACACCTTC
TRBV9	-	-	TRBJ2-2	CASSGVLNTGELFF	TGTGCCAGCAGCGGGGTTTTGAACACCGGGGAGCTGTTTTTT
TRBV14	-	TRBD2	TRBJ2-2	CASSQVGLAGTGELFF	TGTGCCAGCAGCCAAGTCGGGCTAGCGGGAACCGGGGAGCTGTTTTTT
TRBV7-2	-	-	TRBJ2-6	CASSLGVFPSGANVLTF	TGTGCCAGCAGCTTAGGTGTCTTTCCCTCTGGGGCCAACGTCCTGACTTTC
TRBV7-2	-	-	TRBJ2-1	CASSPGAGYNEQFF	TGTGCCAGCAGCCCCGGAGCGGGCTACAATGAGCAGTTCTTC
TRBV7-2	-	-	TRBJ1-1	CASRPDGLNTEAFF	TGTGCCAGCAGACCTGACGGATTGAACACTGAAGCTTTCTTT
TRBV7-9	-	-	TRBJ2-4	CASSSPTALAKNIQYF	TGTGCCAGCAGCTCCCCGACAGCCCTAGCCAAAAACATTCAGTACTTC
TRBV4-3	once	-	TRBJ2-4	CASSQGLQTYKNIQYF	TGCGCCAGCAGCCAAGGTTTACAGACCTACAAAAACATTCAGTACTTC
TRBV11-2	-	-	TRBJ2-3	CASSLGAGTDTQYF	TGTGCCAGCAGCTTAGGGGCAGGCACAGATACGCAGTATTTT
TRBV10-3	-	TRBD1	TRBJ1-3	CAITEGQGARNTIYF	TGTGCCATCACCGAGGGACAGGGGGCGCGAAACACCATATATTTT
TRBV29-1	few	TRBD1	TRBJ1-5	CSVVETGDNQPQHF	TGCAGCGTTGTGGAGACAGGGGACAATCAGCCCCAGCATTTT
TRBV6-5	-	-	TRBJ1-1	CASCRGYPVNTEAFF	TGTGCCAGCTGCAGGGGTTATCCCGTGAACACTGAAGCTTTCTTT
TRBV6-1	-	TRBD1	TRBJ1-1	CASRGGLNTEAFF	TGTGCCAGCAGAGGGGGCCTGAACACTGAAGCTTTCTTT
TRBV4-2	-	-	TRBJ2-7	CASSQEGGSGTAYEQYF	TGTGCCAGCAGCCAAGAAGGGGGTTCCGGGACGGCCTACGAGCAGTACTTC
TRBV27	-	-	TRBJ1-2	CASSLLGGVGQLYGYTF	TGTGCCAGCAGTTTGTTGGGCGGGGTCGGGCAACTCTATGGCTACACCTTC
TRBV7-9	-	-	TRBJ2-5	CASIPFPGETQYF	TGTGCCAGCATTCCCTTTCCGGGAGAGACCCAGTACTTC
TRBV6-1	-	-	TRBJ2-1	CASTSLTGVYNEQFF	TGTGCCAGCACCTCCCTAACGGGAGTCTACAATGAGCAGTTCTTC
TRBV6-5	once	TRBD1	TRBJ2-5	CASSWTGEETQYF	TGTGCCAGCAGTTGGACAGGGGAAGAGACCCAGTACTTC
TRBV5-5	few	TRBD1	TRBJ1-4	CASSYVQGINEKLFF	TGTGCCAGCAGCTACGTACAGGGGATAAATGAAAAACTGTTTTTT